In its sample, the clone carrying this T cell receptor (beta chain) was seen many times. Antigen unknown. This record belongs to a study of neurological immune-mediated disorders. Findings and caveats of the study: It was HTLV-1-associated myelopathy that showed the most TCR clonal expansion, while multiple sclerosis showed the least, falling below healthy controls.

In germline, CDR1 is SEHNR, CDR2 FQNEAQ (reference sequence). The CDR3 length is 13 residues. V dropped 8 bases and J dropped 5 bases, with 14 bases sitting between them. Libraries used 2 million unsorted PBMCs kept frozen in RNAlater. cDNA synthesis was performed by 5'RACE with 10-nucleotide random UMIs. In each sequencing run, over 170 million TCR-beta sequences were generated from 15-18 subjects. Each CDR3 protein is one row after TCRdb ran MiXCR on the 5' RACE reads. The sample carries around 15,000 distinct CDR3 sequences, over 12% recorded once. The TCR originated in a man aged 55 to 70 with HTLV-1-associated myelopathy (HAM/TSP). The chain is built from TRBV7-9 and TRBJ2-3, with D unresolved. Sequencing was carried out using PBMCs. The chain's CDR3 is CASQRGLQDTQYF. DNA of the CDR3: TGTGCCAGCCAACGTGGGCTTCAAGATACGCAGTATTTT.